A selection of T cell receptor beta chains follows, all from one sample in a study of post-analysis software for immune sequencing data. TCRdb reprocessed the PCR reads with MiXCR, giving one entry per CDR3 protein. The table lists roughly 870,000 distinct CDR3 sequences, under 70% of them singletons. Sequences were obtained from blood. The receptors shown here come from a girl between 5 and 17 years old with multiple sclerosis. Both conserved end residues are part of each CDR3. D genes are given only for firm matches. Clone size appears in some rows only: once, few, many, or a class for an expanded clone.

V	D	size	J	CDR3	DNA
TRBV7-8	TRBD1	few	TRBJ2-7	CASSVLGQGTYEQYF	TGTGCCAGCAGCGTCCTGGGACAGGGAACCTACGAGCAGTACTTC
TRBV20-1	NA	few	TRBJ2-5	CSARGAPTQETQYF	TGCAGTGCTAGAGGAGCCCCCACCCAAGAGACCCAGTACTTC
TRBV6-5	TRBD1	few	TRBJ1-2	CASSYEGQNGYTF	TGTGCCAGCAGTTACGAGGGACAGAATGGCTACACCTTC
TRBV7-9	NA	once	TRBJ2-1	CASSLDGAQDEQFF	TGTGCCAGCAGCTTAGATGGGGCTCAGGATGAGCAGTTCTTT
TRBV20-1	NA	NA	TRBJ2-1	CSAHGKSEQFF	TGCAGTGCCCACGGGAAGAGTGAGCAGTTCTTC
TRBV20-1	NA	NA	TRBJ2-3	CSAPTQAVADTQYF	TGCAGTGCTCCCACTCAAGCGGTAGCAGATACGCAGTATTTT
TRBV7-3	TRBD1	NA	TRBJ2-5	CASSLRGQTRETQYF	TGTGCCAGCAGCTTAAGGGGACAGACGAGGGAGACCCAGTACTTC
TRBV3-1	NA	NA	TRBJ2-1	CASSQARGAMYNEQFF	TGTGCCAGCAGCCAAGCCCGGGGGGCTATGTACAATGAGCAGTTCTTC
TRBV2	NA	NA	TRBJ2-4	CASREGKVKNIQYF	TGTGCCAGCAGAGAGGGGAAGGTCAAAAACATTCAGTACTTC
TRBV20-1	NA	few	TRBJ2-5	CSARTATRETQYF	TGCAGTGCTAGGACAGCAACGAGGGAGACCCAGTACTTC
TRBV7-2	NA	NA	TRBJ2-5	CASSTPGTAGETQYF	TGTGCCAGCAGCACCCCCGGGACCGCCGGAGAGACCCAGTACTTC
TRBV20-1	TRBD2	few	TRBJ2-5	CSARLAGSKRETQYF	TGCAGTGCTAGACTAGCGGGGTCGAAAAGAGAGACCCAGTACTTC
TRBV7-9	TRBD1	NA	TRBJ1-6	CASGQGPSPLHF	TGTGCCAGCGGACAGGGTCCTTCACCCCTCCACTTT
TRBV25-1	NA	NA	TRBJ2-7	CASKGEENGHEQYF	TGTGCCAGCAAAGGGGAGGAGAATGGTCACGAGCAGTACTTC
TRBV20-1	TRBD2	NA	TRBJ2-5	CSASGMVLAEETQYF	TGCAGTGCCAGCGGGATGGTTCTAGCGGAAGAGACCCAGTACTTC
TRBV29-1	NA	few	TRBJ2-5	CSGTQETQYF	TGCAGCGGGACACAAGAGACCCAGTACTTC
TRBV12-3/TRBV12-4	TRBD1	few	TRBJ1-2	CASSYDRAQGYTF	TGTGCCAGCAGCTATGACAGGGCGCAAGGCTACACCTTC
TRBV10-3	NA	few	TRBJ2-7	CAISGRDSPEYEQYF	TGTGCCATCAGTGGGCGGGACAGCCCGGAATACGAGCAGTACTTC
TRBV29-1	NA	NA	TRBJ2-7	CSVALALEQYF	TGCAGCGTGGCTTTAGCCCTCGAGCAGTACTTC
TRBV12-3/TRBV12-4	TRBD1	NA	TRBJ1-1	CASSLLLGTANTEAFF	TGTGCCAGCAGTTTACTGTTAGGGACAGCGAACACTGAAGCTTTCTTT
TRBV7-8	TRBD2	NA	TRBJ2-1	CASSLMIAGPRREQFF	TGTGCCAGCAGCTTAATGATAGCGGGCCCCCGAAGGGAGCAGTTCTTC
TRBV2	TRBD2	NA	TRBJ2-7	CASSARGGHYEQYF	TGTGCCAGCAGTGCGCGGGGGGGTCACTACGAGCAGTACTTC
TRBV7-6	TRBD2	NA	TRBJ2-5	CASSSIRGTSGGRSETQYF	TGTGCCAGCAGCTCCATTCGAGGGACTAGCGGGGGAAGGAGTGAGACCCAGTACTTC
TRBV7-9	NA	NA	TRBJ1-4	CASSQQAPKGEKLFF	TGTGCCAGCAGCCAACAGGCGCCCAAGGGTGAAAAACTGTTTTTT
TRBV29-1	TRBD1	NA	TRBJ2-7	CSAEGQVGSYEQYF	TGCAGCGCCGAAGGACAGGTCGGCTCCTACGAGCAGTACTTC
TRBV5-1	NA	NA	TRBJ2-3	CASSFRVTDTQYF	TGCGCCAGCAGCTTTAGAGTCACGGATACGCAGTATTTT
TRBV3-1	NA	NA	TRBJ2-1	CASSQGFGNEQFF	TGTGCCAGCAGCCAAGGGTTCGGAAATGAGCAGTTCTTC
TRBV7-2	TRBD1	NA	TRBJ2-5	CASSLTQGARKTQYF	TGTGCCAGCAGCTTAACGCAGGGGGCGCGAAAGACCCAGTACTTC
TRBV20-1	TRBD2	NA	TRBJ2-7	CSARGPGLAGGSYEQYF	TGCAGTGCTAGAGGCCCCGGACTAGCGGGGGGGTCCTACGAGCAGTACTTC
TRBV19	NA	NA	TRBJ1-1	CASRRQISSEAFF	TGTGCCAGTAGGAGACAGATTTCCTCTGAAGCTTTCTTT
TRBV15	NA	NA	TRBJ1-2	CATSRDRGWGYTF	TGTGCCACCAGCAGAGACAGGGGTTGGGGCTACACCTTC
TRBV12-3/TRBV12-4	NA	NA	TRBJ1-4	CASRSRRGGGEKLFF	TGTGCCAGCAGGAGCCGCAGGGGCGGAGGTGAAAAACTGTTTTTT
TRBV12-3/TRBV12-4	TRBD1	few	TRBJ2-7	CASSAQTGGAYEQYF	TGTGCCAGCAGTGCCCAGACAGGGGGGGCCTACGAGCAGTACTTC
TRBV28	NA	NA	TRBJ2-1	CASSLELSPSYNEQFF	TGTGCCAGCAGTTTAGAGCTTTCCCCCTCCTACAATGAGCAGTTCTTC
TRBV5-1	NA	NA	TRBJ2-5	CASSQYRETQYF	TGCGCCAGCAGCCAATACCGCGAGACCCAGTACTTC
TRBV25-1	TRBD2	NA	TRBJ2-7	CASSESGTSGRTNYEQYF	TGTGCCAGCAGTGAATCTGGGACTAGCGGGAGGACCAACTACGAGCAGTACTTC
TRBV7-3	NA	few	TRBJ1-6	CASSREVTPNSPLHF	TGTGCCAGCAGCCGGGAGGTGACGCCGAATTCACCCCTCCACTTT